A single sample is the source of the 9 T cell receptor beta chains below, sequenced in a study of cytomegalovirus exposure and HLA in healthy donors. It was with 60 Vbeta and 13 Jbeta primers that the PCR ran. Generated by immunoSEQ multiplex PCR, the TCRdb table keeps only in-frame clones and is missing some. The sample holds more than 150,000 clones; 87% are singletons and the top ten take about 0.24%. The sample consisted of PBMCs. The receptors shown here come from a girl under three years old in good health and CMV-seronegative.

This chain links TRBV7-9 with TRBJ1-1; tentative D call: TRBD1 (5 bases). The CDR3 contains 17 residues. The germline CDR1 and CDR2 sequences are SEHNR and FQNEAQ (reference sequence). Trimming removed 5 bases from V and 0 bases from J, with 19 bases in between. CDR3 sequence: CASSRRAAAGVNTEAFF. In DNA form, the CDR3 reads TGTGCCAGCAGCCGACGGGCGGCGGCGGGGGTGAACACTGAAGCTTTCTTT.

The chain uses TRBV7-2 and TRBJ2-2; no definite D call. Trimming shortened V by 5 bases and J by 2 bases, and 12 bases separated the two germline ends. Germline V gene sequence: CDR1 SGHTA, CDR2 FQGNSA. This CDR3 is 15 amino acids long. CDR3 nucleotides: TGTGCCAGCAGCCTAACCCCAGGAAACACCGGGGAGCTGTTTTTT. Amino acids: CASSLTPGNTGELFF.

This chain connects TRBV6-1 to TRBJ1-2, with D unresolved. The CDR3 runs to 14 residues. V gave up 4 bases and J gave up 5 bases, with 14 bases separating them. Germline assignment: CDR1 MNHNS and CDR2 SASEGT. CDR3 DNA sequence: TGTGCCAGCAGTGCGCGAGGTACGGCATATGGCTACACCTTC. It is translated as CASSARGTAYGYTF.

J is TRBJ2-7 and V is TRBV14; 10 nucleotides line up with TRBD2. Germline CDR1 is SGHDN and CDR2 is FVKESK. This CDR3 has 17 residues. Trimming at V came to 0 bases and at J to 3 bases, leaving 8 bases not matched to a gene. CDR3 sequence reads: CASSQEVLAGTVYEQYF. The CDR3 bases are TGTGCCAGCAGCCAAGAGGTACTAGCGGGAACAGTCTACGAGCAGTACTTC.

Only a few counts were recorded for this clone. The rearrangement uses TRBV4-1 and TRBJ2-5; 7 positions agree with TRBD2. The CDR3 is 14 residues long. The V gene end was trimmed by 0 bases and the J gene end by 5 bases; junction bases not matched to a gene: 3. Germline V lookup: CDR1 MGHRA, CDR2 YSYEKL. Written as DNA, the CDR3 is TGCGCCAGCAGCCAAGACGGACTAGAGGAGACCCAGTACTTC. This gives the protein CASSQDGLEETQYF.

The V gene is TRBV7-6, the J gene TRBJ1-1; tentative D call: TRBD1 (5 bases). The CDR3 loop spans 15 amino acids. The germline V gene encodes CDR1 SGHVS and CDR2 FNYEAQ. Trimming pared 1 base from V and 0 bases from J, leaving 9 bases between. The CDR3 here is CASSLGGSLNTEAFF. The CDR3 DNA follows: TGTGCCAGCAGCTTAGGGGGCAGCCTGAACACTGAAGCTTTCTTT.

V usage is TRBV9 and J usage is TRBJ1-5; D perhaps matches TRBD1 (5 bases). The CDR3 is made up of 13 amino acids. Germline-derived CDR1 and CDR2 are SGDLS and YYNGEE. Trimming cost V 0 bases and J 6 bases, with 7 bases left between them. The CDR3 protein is CASSVEGVQPQHF. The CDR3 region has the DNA TGTGCCAGCAGCGTAGAAGGGGTTCAGCCCCAGCATTTT.

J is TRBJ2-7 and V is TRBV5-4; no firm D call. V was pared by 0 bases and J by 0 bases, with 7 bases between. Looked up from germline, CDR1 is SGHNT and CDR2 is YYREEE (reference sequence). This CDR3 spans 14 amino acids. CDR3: CASSLAGSSYEQYF. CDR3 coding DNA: TGTGCCAGCAGCTTGGCTGGCAGCTCCTACGAGCAGTACTTC.

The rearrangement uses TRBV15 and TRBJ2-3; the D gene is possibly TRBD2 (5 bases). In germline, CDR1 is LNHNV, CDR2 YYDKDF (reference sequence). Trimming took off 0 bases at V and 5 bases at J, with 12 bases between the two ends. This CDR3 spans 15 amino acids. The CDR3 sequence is CATSRDAAERDTQYF. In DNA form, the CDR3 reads TGTGCCACCAGCAGAGATGCAGCGGAGAGAGATACGCAGTATTTT.